This TCR beta chain was documented in a study of patients and donors after allogeneic stem cell transplantation. Germline V lookup: CDR1 DFQATT, CDR2 SNEGSKA (reference sequence). Losses at the gene ends were 0 bases for V and 4 bases for J; bases not matched to a gene: 7. The CDR3 is 15 amino acids. Via MiXCR, TCRdb re-called the RT-PCR reads, giving one row per CDR3 protein. The repertoire has approximately 200,000 distinct CDR3 sequences, over 30% of them found once; the top ten carry roughly 10%. The sequencing sample was made of blood, either unsorted or a sorted T cell fraction (not recorded which). V gene TRBV20-1 combines with J gene TRBJ1-1; 8 nucleotides align to TRBD1. The sequence derives from a human donor who was either an allogeneic HSCT recipient or a stem cell or donor lymphocyte infusion donor (not recorded which). It is not recorded whose cells these are; they may come from a transplant donor. CDR3 bases: TGCAGTGCTAGAGAGCAGGGGGCTGGGAGCACTGAAGCTTTCTTT. This codes for CSAREQGAGSTEAFF.